This TCR beta chain was sequenced during a study of blood T cell repertoires in COVID-19. Study at large: T cells, B-cell-depleted T cells, or PBMCs provided the cDNA or gDNA that served as material.

Original processing notes: Reference gene primers were amplified, and this amplification served to estimate nucleated cell counts. Sequencing was performed with immunoSEQ multiplex PCR; in TCRdb, only in-frame clones are kept and a portion is missing. V and J calls and clone size are those listed in that table; D and trimming were worked out from the DNA. The data hold approximately 27,000 clones, with over 85% observed a single time. The germline gives CDR1 SNHLY, CDR2 FYNNEI. V lost 3 bases, J lost 1 base, and 6 bases lay in between. This CDR3 contains 13 residues. This TCR was sampled from a human donor with active COVID-19. The donor label of this sample is uncertain. The chain has TRBV2 and TRBJ2-5; D is possibly TRBD1 (5 bases). Sample: peripheral blood. CDR3 region: CASSDRAQETQYF. DNA of the CDR3: TGTGCCAGCAGTGACAGGGCCCAAGAGACCCAGTACTTC.